The clone carrying this TCR beta chain was observed a handful of times. Its antigen is unknown. A second PCR, run for roughly 6 to 11 cycles, used a sample-barcoded 5' primer plus a J-beta primer mix. TCRdb reanalysed the 5' RACE reads using MiXCR and keeps one entry per CDR3 protein. The sample lists about 580,000 distinct CDR3 sequences; 40% to 50% were seen once. CDR1 is MNHEY, CDR2 SVGEGT, per germline. The CDR3 loop spans 14 amino acids. The trim removed 8 bases at V and 6 bases at J, leaving 11 bases unmatched. This entry is derived from a study of blood T cells in healthy people across ages. Study context: Using template switching, researchers captured about one barcoded beta molecule for each two T cells. Study-wide results and limits: Significant beta diversity loss was already apparent by age roughly 43, declining roughly linearly. It was not possible, with unsorted PBMCs, to conclusively compare naive and antigen-experienced cells. TCR beta diversity was tightly associated with the proportion of naive T cells.

Sample: blood. V and J are TRBV6-2 or TRBV6-3 and TRBJ2-3; 7 nucleotides agree with TRBD2. This TCR was sampled from a man older than 75 in good health. The CDR3: CASRRGVIMDTQYF. Here the CDR3 DNA reads TGTGCCAGCCGACGGGGGGTAATTATGGATACGCAGTATTTT.